This T cell receptor (beta chain) is drawn from a study of long-term antiretroviral therapy in people with HIV. This clone occurred a few times. Its target is not known. Study-wide findings and caveats: Pre-ART expanded TRB clones stayed dominant throughout, though often decreasing after ART. The study found that diversity rose after ART but stayed below transplant donor controls. HIV repertoires spanned tighter CDR3 length ranges than controls did. Participants lacked recorded data on ART adherence, viral resistance or therapy changes.

The assay used was immunoSEQ (version v3.0), run at survey level. The data were produced by immunoSEQ multiplex PCR, yet TCRdb's version contains in-frame clones alone and is incomplete. The table includes about 39,000 clones, 75% to 90% detected once. The sample consisted of unsorted PBMCs, taken 3.1 years after starting antiretroviral therapy. The origin of this receptor is a woman aged 45-65 years with HIV.

The CDR3 region is CASSDDSGNTIYF. CDR3 nucleotide sequence: TGTGCCAGCAGTGATGACTCTGGAAACACCATATATTTT. The J gene is TRBJ1-3, the V gene TRBV6-5; D not certain. Germline assignment: CDR1 MNHEY and CDR2 SVGAGI. The length of the CDR3 is 13 residues. V was pared by 5 bases and J by 0 bases, with 5 bases between.